The text below deals with one TCR beta chain. The library came from three nested PCR rounds adapted from ARM-PCR protocols. TCRdb reprocessed the multiplex PCR reads with MiXCR, giving one entry per CDR3 protein. The data show tens of thousands of distinct CDR3 sequences, over 70% seen once. V was pared by 3 bases and J by 12 bases, with 13 bases between. This CDR3 is 12 amino acids long. This record comes from a study of tumor and adjacent non-tumor tissue in lung cancer. No cell sorting was done before RNA was extracted from the tissue. The J gene is TRBJ2-3, the V gene TRBV12-3 or TRBV12-4; D not resolved. This sequence originates from a woman aged 50 to 65 with non-small cell lung cancer. The specimen sequenced was lung tumor tissue. For the CDR3, the DNA is TGTGCCAGCAGTTTGAACACAGATGCACAGTATTTT. Translated: CASSLNTDAQYF.